This TCR beta chain was sequenced in a study of breast tumors, draining lymph nodes, adjacent tissues. General study points: Tumors had less TCR diversity than lymph nodes, more than nontumor tissue.

V lost 6 bases, J lost 1 base, and 9 bases stayed unmatched. Germline values: CDR1 SNHLY, CDR2 FYNNEI. The CDR3 sequence is 16 residues long. This clonotype was detected many times. Its antigen is not identified. A single record per CDR3 protein comes from TCRdb applying MiXCR to the multiplex PCR reads. The sample includes more than 80,000 distinct CDR3 sequences, around 30% of them seen just once. The lymph nodes were axillary draining lymph nodes from breast cancer patients. The chain uses TRBV2 and TRBJ2-1; 7 bases match TRBD2. The sequencing input was axillary lymph node tissue. This clonotype originated in a female donor with breast cancer. Some clones in this sample may be carry-over from other donors' samples. Here the CDR3 reads CASRAPGTISYNEQFF. Written as DNA, the CDR3 is TGTGCCAGCAGAGCTCCCGGGACTATTTCCTACAATGAGCAGTTCTTC.